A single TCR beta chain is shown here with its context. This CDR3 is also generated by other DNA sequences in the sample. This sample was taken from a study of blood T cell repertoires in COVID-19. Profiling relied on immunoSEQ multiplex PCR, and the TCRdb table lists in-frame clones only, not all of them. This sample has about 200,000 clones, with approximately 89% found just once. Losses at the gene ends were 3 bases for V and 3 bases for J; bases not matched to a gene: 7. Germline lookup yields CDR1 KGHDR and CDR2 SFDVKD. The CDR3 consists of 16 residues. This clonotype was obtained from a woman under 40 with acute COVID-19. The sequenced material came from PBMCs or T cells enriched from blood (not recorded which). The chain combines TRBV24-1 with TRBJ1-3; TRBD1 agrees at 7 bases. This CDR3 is CATSDGGRGHGNTIYF. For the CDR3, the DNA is TGTGCCACCAGTGATGGAGGAAGGGGGCATGGAAACACCATATATTTT.